This is a list of T cell receptor beta chains from one sample in a study of cytomegalovirus exposure and HLA in healthy donors. Measured with immunoSEQ multiplex PCR; TCRdb has only the in-frame clones, and not every one. This table has approximately 160,000 clones, 84% appearing once. The sample comprised PBMCs. The receptors stem from a man between 25 and 39 years old in good health and CMV-seropositive. Both conserved end residues are part of each CDR3. The order of the fields is J gene, V gene, D gene, clone size, CDR3 protein, CDR3 DNA. The D gene is left open where the match is weak. Expanded clones get a size class; other rows say once, few or many, or leave the size out.

j_call: TRBJ1-1
v_call: TRBV6-1
d_call: TRBD1
clone_size: NA
cdr3_aa: CASSVRQGQAFF
cdr3_nt: TGTGCCAGCAGTGTAAGACAGGGACAAGCTTTCTTT

j_call: TRBJ2-7
v_call: TRBV5-6
d_call: TRBD1
clone_size: NA
cdr3_aa: CASRRDRDYEQYF
cdr3_nt: TGTGCCAGCAGGCGGGACAGGGACTACGAGCAGTACTTC

j_call: TRBJ1-2
v_call: TRBV30
d_call: NA
clone_size: NA
cdr3_aa: CAWNRRTEPYGYTF
cdr3_nt: TGTGCCTGGAATCGACGGACAGAGCCTTATGGCTACACCTTC

j_call: TRBJ1-2
v_call: TRBV18
d_call: NA
clone_size: few
cdr3_aa: CASSPEGAWGYTF
cdr3_nt: TGTGCCAGCTCACCGGAGGGCGCGTGGGGCTACACCTTC

j_call: TRBJ1-2
v_call: TRBV10-1
d_call: TRBD1
clone_size: NA
cdr3_aa: CASSPQDRRINGYTF
cdr3_nt: TGCGCCAGCAGTCCTCAGGACAGGAGGATAAATGGCTACACCTTC

j_call: TRBJ2-5
v_call: TRBV11-2
d_call: TRBD1
clone_size: few
cdr3_aa: CASSLEGGGQETQYF
cdr3_nt: TGTGCCAGCAGCTTGGAAGGGGGCGGCCAAGAGACCCAGTACTTC

j_call: TRBJ1-6
v_call: TRBV4-3
d_call: TRBD1
clone_size: NA
cdr3_aa: CASSEGGSYSPLHF
cdr3_nt: TGCGCCAGCAGCGAAGGGGGCAGTTATTCACCCCTCCACTTT

j_call: TRBJ2-2
v_call: TRBV5-8
d_call: NA
clone_size: NA
cdr3_aa: CASSQNNRGFPGELFF
cdr3_nt: TGTGCCAGCAGCCAAAACAATCGGGGATTCCCCGGGGAGCTGTTTTTT

j_call: TRBJ1-4
v_call: TRBV9
d_call: NA
clone_size: NA
cdr3_aa: CASSPSGEGGHEKLFF
cdr3_nt: TGTGCCAGCAGCCCCAGTGGGGAGGGGGGGCATGAAAAACTGTTTTTT

j_call: TRBJ1-2
v_call: TRBV5-1
d_call: NA
clone_size: few
cdr3_aa: CASSLEHRAGGYTF
cdr3_nt: TGCGCCAGCAGCTTGGAGCACAGGGCCGGTGGCTACACCTTC

j_call: TRBJ1-2
v_call: TRBV9
d_call: TRBD1
clone_size: NA
cdr3_aa: CASSVEVQGDYGYTF
cdr3_nt: TGTGCCAGCAGCGTAGAGGTACAGGGGGACTATGGCTACACCTTC

j_call: TRBJ1-3
v_call: TRBV7-9
d_call: NA
clone_size: NA
cdr3_aa: CASSSRGRADTIYF
cdr3_nt: TGTGCCAGCAGCTCCCGGGGGAGGGCTGACACCATATATTTT

j_call: TRBJ2-7
v_call: TRBV10-3
d_call: TRBD1
clone_size: NA
cdr3_aa: CAIRGDRYEQYF
cdr3_nt: TGTGCCATCAGGGGGGACAGATACGAGCAGTACTTC

j_call: TRBJ2-1
v_call: TRBV6-1
d_call: NA
clone_size: NA
cdr3_aa: CASSDGVSPHNEQFF
cdr3_nt: TGTGCCAGCAGTGACGGAGTATCTCCTCACAATGAGCAGTTCTTC

j_call: TRBJ2-3
v_call: TRBV29-1
d_call: TRBD1
clone_size: NA
cdr3_aa: CSVAGQPLTDTQYF
cdr3_nt: TGCAGCGTTGCGGGACAGCCACTCACAGATACGCAGTATTTT

j_call: TRBJ2-3
v_call: TRBV11-2
d_call: NA
clone_size: NA
cdr3_aa: CASSSWVGQSTDTQYF
cdr3_nt: TGTGCCAGCAGCTCATGGGTAGGACAGAGCACAGATACGCAGTATTTT

j_call: TRBJ1-3
v_call: TRBV5-1
d_call: TRBD1
clone_size: NA
cdr3_aa: CASSIDRVRGNTIYF
cdr3_nt: TGCGCCAGCAGCATTGACAGGGTTCGCGGAAACACCATATATTTT

j_call: TRBJ2-3
v_call: TRBV19
d_call: TRBD1
clone_size: NA
cdr3_aa: CASSIGRDRAIADTQYF
cdr3_nt: TGTGCCAGTAGTATAGGGAGAGACAGGGCCATCGCAGATACGCAGTATTTT

j_call: TRBJ2-2
v_call: TRBV5-1
d_call: NA
clone_size: NA
cdr3_aa: CASSPNSFAGGELFF
cdr3_nt: TGCGCCAGCAGCCCTAACTCGTTTGCGGGCGGGGAGCTGTTTTTT

j_call: TRBJ2-3
v_call: TRBV6-1
d_call: TRBD2
clone_size: NA
cdr3_aa: CASSASGGAYTQYF
cdr3_nt: TGTGCCAGCAGTGCTAGCGGGGGGGCATATACGCAGTATTTT

j_call: TRBJ2-5
v_call: TRBV6-1
d_call: NA
clone_size: NA
cdr3_aa: CASSEYRAGETQYF
cdr3_nt: TGTGCCAGCAGTGAATACAGGGCTGGAGAGACCCAGTACTTC

j_call: TRBJ1-3
v_call: TRBV10-3
d_call: NA
clone_size: few
cdr3_aa: CAISGGDPYSGNTIYF
cdr3_nt: TGTGCCATCAGTGGGGGGGACCCCTACTCTGGAAACACCATATATTTT

j_call: TRBJ2-3
v_call: TRBV15
d_call: TRBD2
clone_size: NA
cdr3_aa: CATSGRADSTDTQYF
cdr3_nt: TGTGCCACCTCTGGGAGGGCTGACAGCACAGATACGCAGTATTTT

j_call: TRBJ1-2
v_call: TRBV5-4
d_call: NA
clone_size: NA
cdr3_aa: CASSPTGYGYTF
cdr3_nt: TGTGCCAGCAGCCCAACGGGCTATGGCTACACCTTC

j_call: TRBJ2-1
v_call: TRBV18
d_call: NA
clone_size: NA
cdr3_aa: CASSPRQASYNEQFF
cdr3_nt: TGTGCCAGCTCACCACGGCAGGCCAGCTACAATGAGCAGTTCTTC

j_call: TRBJ1-1
v_call: TRBV4-2
d_call: NA
clone_size: NA
cdr3_aa: CASSQDRQLGRTEAFF
cdr3_nt: TGTGCCAGCAGCCAAGACCGACAATTAGGGAGGACTGAAGCTTTCTTT

j_call: TRBJ2-2
v_call: TRBV6-4
d_call: NA
clone_size: few
cdr3_aa: CASSGRDTGELFF
cdr3_nt: TGTGCCAGCAGTGGACGGGACACCGGGGAGCTGTTTTTT

j_call: TRBJ1-1
v_call: TRBV27
d_call: NA
clone_size: once
cdr3_aa: CASSRLTNTEAFF
cdr3_nt: TGTGCCAGCAGTCGCCTAACGAATACTGAAGCTTTCTTT

j_call: TRBJ2-2
v_call: TRBV7-2
d_call: NA
clone_size: NA
cdr3_aa: CASSLGGHANTGELFF
cdr3_nt: TGTGCCAGCAGCTTAGGCGGTCACGCGAACACCGGGGAGCTGTTTTTT

j_call: TRBJ1-2
v_call: TRBV30
d_call: NA
clone_size: NA
cdr3_aa: CAWRQEYGYTF
cdr3_nt: TGTGCCTGGAGACAGGAATATGGCTACACCTTC

j_call: TRBJ1-5
v_call: TRBV30
d_call: TRBD1
clone_size: NA
cdr3_aa: CAWRDRDSNQPQHF
cdr3_nt: TGTGCCTGGAGGGATCGGGACAGTAATCAGCCCCAGCATTTT

j_call: TRBJ1-5
v_call: TRBV5-5
d_call: TRBD1
clone_size: NA
cdr3_aa: CASSGTVHNQPQHF
cdr3_nt: TGTGCCAGCAGCGGGACAGTGCACAATCAGCCCCAGCATTTT

j_call: TRBJ2-1
v_call: TRBV7-2
d_call: TRBD2
clone_size: NA
cdr3_aa: CASSISGGAPNEQFF
cdr3_nt: TGTGCCAGCAGCATTAGCGGGGGGGCCCCGAATGAGCAGTTCTTC

j_call: TRBJ2-7
v_call: TRBV6-5
d_call: NA
clone_size: NA
cdr3_aa: CASSHSYEQYF
cdr3_nt: TGTGCCAGCAGTCACAGCTACGAGCAGTACTTC

j_call: TRBJ1-1
v_call: TRBV2
d_call: NA
clone_size: NA
cdr3_aa: CASSRGGGGTEAFF
cdr3_nt: TGTGCCAGCAGTCGAGGGGGAGGGGGCACTGAAGCTTTCTTT

j_call: TRBJ2-1
v_call: TRBV14
d_call: TRBD2
clone_size: NA
cdr3_aa: CASSHRGGGYNEQFF
cdr3_nt: TGTGCCAGCAGCCACCGGGGGGGCGGATACAATGAGCAGTTCTTC

j_call: TRBJ1-1
v_call: TRBV2
d_call: NA
clone_size: NA
cdr3_aa: CASSDAGDGNMNTEAFF
cdr3_nt: TGTGCCAGCAGTGATGCGGGGGATGGGAACATGAACACTGAAGCTTTCTTT

j_call: TRBJ2-7
v_call: TRBV6-5
d_call: TRBD1
clone_size: once
cdr3_aa: CASSFGQGAQYEQYF
cdr3_nt: TGTGCCAGCAGTTTCGGACAGGGGGCACAATACGAGCAGTACTTC

j_call: TRBJ1-5
v_call: TRBV11-2
d_call: NA
clone_size: NA
cdr3_aa: CASSDYRAQPQHF
cdr3_nt: TGTGCCAGCAGCGATTACAGGGCGCAGCCCCAGCATTTT